This T cell receptor beta chain was sequenced during a study of blood T cell repertoires in COVID-19. About the study: T cells, B-cell-depleted T cells, or PBMCs supplied cDNA or gDNA.

This clone is a singleton in its sample. V dropped 0 bases and J dropped 4; count of bases not matched to a gene: 2. CDR1 is SGHNT, CDR2 YYREEE, per germline (reference sequence). This CDR3 is built from 15 residues. Profiling relied on immunoSEQ multiplex PCR, and the TCRdb table lists in-frame clones only, not all of them. The sample contains about 200,000 clones, about 88% of which appear only once. Sample: peripheral blood. V usage is TRBV5-4 and J usage is TRBJ2-1, with 9 nucleotides matching TRBD1. This TCR came from a woman aged 35 to 49 with acute or convalescent COVID-19. DNA for the CDR3: TGTGCCAGCAGCTTGGGGGGACAGGGTTACAATGAGCAGTTCTTC. Translation: CASSLGGQGYNEQFF.